Listed below are T cell receptor beta chains from one sample, sequenced in a study of control samples from healthy donors and cancer patients. Libraries were prepared by immunoSEQ multiplex PCR; TCRdb keeps only in-frame clonotypes and omits some of them. Here the sample spans under 450,000 clones, 90% being singletons. The sequenced sample consisted of PBMCs. These receptors all come from a man aged 35-49 years with head and neck cancer. The CDR3 runs from the conserved cysteine through the conserved F or W. D genes are given only for firm matches. Rows may omit the clone size; those that give it use once, few, many or a size class.

.	TRBV7-2	.	TRBJ1-5	TGTGCCAGCAGCTTAAGGGTCGTTAGCAATCAGCCCCAGCATTTT	CASSLRVVSNQPQHF
.	TRBV12-5	.	TRBJ2-1	TGTGCTAGTGGTTTGGTGTTCTCGGGACTTCACGACAATGAGCAGTTCTTC	CASGLVFSGLHDNEQFF
once	TRBV4-3	.	TRBJ2-1	TGCGCCAGCAGCCAAGTACTCCTCAATGAGCAGTTCTTC	CASSQVLLNEQFF
few	TRBV18	.	TRBJ1-5	TGTGCCAGCTCTTTGACAGGAGCGGGCAATCAGCCCCAGCATTTT	CASSLTGAGNQPQHF
.	TRBV5-1	.	TRBJ2-2	TGCGCCAGCAGCTTGGGCAGCTCGAACACCGGGGAGCTGTTTTTT	CASSLGSSNTGELFF
once	TRBV5-6	.	TRBJ1-2	TGTGCCAGCAGCTTTGGCACTGCTAATGGCTACACCTTC	CASSFGTANGYTF
.	TRBV9	TRBD1	TRBJ2-2	TGTGCCAGCAGCGCGGACAGGGGCGGCGGGGAGCTGTTTTTT	CASSADRGGGELFF
.	TRBV12-1	.	TRBJ2-7	TGTGCCAGCAGCGTTGGGGGTAAGAGGGCCTACGAGCAGTACTTC	CASSVGGKRAYEQYF
.	TRBV5-8	.	TRBJ2-3	TGTGCCAGCAGCTTGAGTCCGAGCACAGATACGCAGTATTTT	CASSLSPSTDTQYF
.	TRBV19	.	TRBJ2-7	TGTGCCAGTAGTATAGAAATAGTAGGCAGCCTCTCCGAGCAGTACTTC	CASSIEIVGSLSEQYF
.	TRBV6-5	.	TRBJ1-4	TGTGCCAGCAGGTACAATGAAAAACTGTTTTTT	CASRYNEKLFF
.	TRBV19	TRBD1	TRBJ2-2	TGTGCCAGTAGCCACAGGGGGTCCCCGAACACCGGGGAGCTGTTTTTT	CASSHRGSPNTGELFF
.	TRBV9	.	TRBJ1-1	TGTGCCAGCCATGGGGATGGGAACACTGAAGCTTTCTTT	CASHGDGNTEAFF
.	TRBV29-1	TRBD1	TRBJ2-2	TGCAGCGTTGTAGGGACAGTGAACACCGGGGAGCTGTTTTTT	CSVVGTVNTGELFF
.	TRBV4-1	.	TRBJ2-5	TGCGCCAGCAGCCAAGTGGGTAGGGAGACCCAGTACTTC	CASSQVGRETQYF
.	TRBV7-8	.	TRBJ1-1	TGTGCCAGCAGCGCAGAACGGAGTACCACTGAAGCTTTCTTT	CASSAERSTTEAFF
.	TRBV19	.	TRBJ2-7	TGTGCCAGTACAGGGGGGCCCTACGAGCAGTACTTC	CASTGGPYEQYF
.	TRBV5-6	.	TRBJ1-1	TGTGCCAGCAGCTCTGAGCCAGGGATATTGACTGAAGCTTTCTTT	CASSSEPGILTEAFF
once	TRBV30	.	TRBJ2-7	TGTGCCTGGAGTGGAATTGGCTTGCTCACCTACGAGCAGTACTTC	CAWSGIGLLTYEQYF
once	TRBV7-8	TRBD2	TRBJ2-7	TGTGCCAGCAGCTTAGCCCTTAGCGGGAGAGGCGAGCAGTACTTC	CASSLALSGRGEQYF
.	TRBV5-1	.	TRBJ2-3	TGCGCCAGCAGCCCCAAGGACAGCACAGATACGCAGTATTTT	CASSPKDSTDTQYF
.	TRBV2	TRBD1	TRBJ2-3	TGTGCCAGCAGTGAAAGGACAGGGGGCAGGGATACGCAGTATTTT	CASSERTGGRDTQYF
once	TRBV4-2	.	TRBJ2-2	TGTGCCAGCAGCCAAGACGGGAGCCCTACCGGGGAGCTGTTTTTT	CASSQDGSPTGELFF
.	TRBV9	.	TRBJ1-1	TGTGCCAGCAGCGTGCACAGTTTATCTGAAGCTTTCTTT	CASSVHSLSEAFF
once	TRBV28	.	TRBJ1-6	TGTGCCAGCAGGAGCGCGGGTTCACCCCTCCACTTT	CASRSAGSPLHF
.	TRBV28	.	TRBJ1-1	TGTGCCAGCAGTTTCCTTATAAATGGTGGGTTGAACACTGAAGCTTTCTTT	CASSFLINGGLNTEAFF
.	TRBV5-1	.	TRBJ1-5	TGCGCCAGCAGCTTGGAGGGGTTTCGCAATCAGCCCCAGCATTTT	CASSLEGFRNQPQHF
few	TRBV6-5	.	TRBJ1-1	TGTGCCAGCAGAAGCCCCGGCCATGGTAAAGCTTTCTTT	CASRSPGHGKAFF
.	TRBV7-7	.	TRBJ2-1	TGTGCTAGCAGCCCCGACCGCTACAATGAGCAGTTCTTC	CASSPDRYNEQFF
.	TRBV19	.	TRBJ2-5	TGTGCCAGTAGTATAGCGGGACAAGAGACCCAGTACTTC	CASSIAGQETQYF
.	TRBV4-1	TRBD1	TRBJ1-4	TGCGCCAGCAGCCGAATACAGGGGTCCAATGAAAAACTGTTTTTT	CASSRIQGSNEKLFF
.	TRBV24-1	TRBD2	TRBJ2-2	TGTGCCACCAGTGATCTCCCGGGGGAGGGCCCCGGGGAGCTGTTTTTT	CATSDLPGEGPGELFF